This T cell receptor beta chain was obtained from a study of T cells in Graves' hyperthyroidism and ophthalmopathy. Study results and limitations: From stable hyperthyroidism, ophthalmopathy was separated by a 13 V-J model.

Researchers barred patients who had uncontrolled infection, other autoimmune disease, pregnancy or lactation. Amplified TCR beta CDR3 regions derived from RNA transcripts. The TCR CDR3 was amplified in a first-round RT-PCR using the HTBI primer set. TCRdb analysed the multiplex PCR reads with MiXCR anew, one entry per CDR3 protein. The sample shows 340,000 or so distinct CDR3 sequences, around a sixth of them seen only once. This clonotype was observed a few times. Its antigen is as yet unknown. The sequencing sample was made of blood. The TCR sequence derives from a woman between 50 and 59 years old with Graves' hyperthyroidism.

The CDR3 DNA is TGTGCCAGCAGCTCCCGGACTAGCGGGGGGGCAGATACGCAGTATTTT. Translated, it gives CASSSRTSGGADTQYF. The chain is built from TRBV3-1 and TRBJ2-3; 15 bases fit TRBD2. The J segment lost 4 bases and the V segment lost 5 bases, leaving 4 bases of the junction unmatched. The CDR3 has 16 amino acids. The germline gives CDR1 LGHDT, CDR2 YNNKEL (reference sequence).